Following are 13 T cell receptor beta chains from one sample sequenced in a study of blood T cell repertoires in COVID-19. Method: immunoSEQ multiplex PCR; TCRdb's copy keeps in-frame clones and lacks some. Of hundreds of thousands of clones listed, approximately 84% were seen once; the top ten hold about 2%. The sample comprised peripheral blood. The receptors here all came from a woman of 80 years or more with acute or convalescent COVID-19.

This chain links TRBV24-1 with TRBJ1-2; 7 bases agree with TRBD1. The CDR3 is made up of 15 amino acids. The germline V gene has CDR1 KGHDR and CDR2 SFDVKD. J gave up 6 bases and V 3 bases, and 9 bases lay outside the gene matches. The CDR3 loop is CATSDPGRQGDGYTF. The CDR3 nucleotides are TGTGCCACCAGTGATCCGGGCAGGCAGGGGGATGGCTACACCTTC.

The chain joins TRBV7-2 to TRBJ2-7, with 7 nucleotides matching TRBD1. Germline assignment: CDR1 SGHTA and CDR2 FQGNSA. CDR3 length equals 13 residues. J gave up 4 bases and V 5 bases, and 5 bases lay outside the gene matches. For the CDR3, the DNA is TGTGCCAGCAGCAACAGGGGTTATTACGAGCAGTACTTC. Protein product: CASSNRGYYEQYF.

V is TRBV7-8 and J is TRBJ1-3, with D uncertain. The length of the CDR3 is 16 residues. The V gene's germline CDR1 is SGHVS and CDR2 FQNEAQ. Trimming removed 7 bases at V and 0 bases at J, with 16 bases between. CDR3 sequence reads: CASTSLGPYSGNTIYF. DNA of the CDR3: TGTGCCAGCACCTCCCTGGGCCCCTACTCTGGAAACACCATATATTTT.

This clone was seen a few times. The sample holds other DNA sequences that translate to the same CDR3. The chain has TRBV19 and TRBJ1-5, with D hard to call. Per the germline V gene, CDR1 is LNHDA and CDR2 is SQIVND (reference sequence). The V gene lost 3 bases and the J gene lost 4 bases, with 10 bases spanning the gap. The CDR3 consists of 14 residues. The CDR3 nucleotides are TGTGCCAGTAGTATGAGGAGCGGTAATCAGCCCCAGCATTTT. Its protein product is CASSMRSGNQPQHF. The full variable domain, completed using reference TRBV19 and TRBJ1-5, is DGGITQSPKYLFRKEGQNVTLSCEQNLNHDAMYWYRQDPGQGLRLIYYSQIVNDFQKGDIAEGYSVSREKKESFPLTVTSAQKNPTAFYLCASSMRSGNQPQHFGDGTRLSIL.

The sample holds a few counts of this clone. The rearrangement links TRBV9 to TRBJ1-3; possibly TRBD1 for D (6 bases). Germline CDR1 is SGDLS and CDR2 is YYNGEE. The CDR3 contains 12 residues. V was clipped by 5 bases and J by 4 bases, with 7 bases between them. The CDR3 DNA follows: TGTGCCAGCAGTGGACAGGGAAACACCATATATTTT. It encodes CASSGQGNTIYF.

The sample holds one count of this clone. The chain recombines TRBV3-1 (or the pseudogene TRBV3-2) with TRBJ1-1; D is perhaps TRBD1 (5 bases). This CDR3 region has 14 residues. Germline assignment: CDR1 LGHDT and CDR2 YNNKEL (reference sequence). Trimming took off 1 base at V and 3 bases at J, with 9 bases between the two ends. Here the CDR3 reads CASSQGTWDTEAFF. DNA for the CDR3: TGTGCCAGCAGCCAAGGGACATGGGACACTGAAGCTTTCTTT.

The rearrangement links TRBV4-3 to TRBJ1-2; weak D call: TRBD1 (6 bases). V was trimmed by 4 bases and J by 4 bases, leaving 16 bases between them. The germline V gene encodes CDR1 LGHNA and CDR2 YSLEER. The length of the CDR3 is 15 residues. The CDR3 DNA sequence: TGCGCCAGCAGCCCGAGGTCAGGGGATGTCTATGGCTACACCTTC. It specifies CASSPRSGDVYGYTF.

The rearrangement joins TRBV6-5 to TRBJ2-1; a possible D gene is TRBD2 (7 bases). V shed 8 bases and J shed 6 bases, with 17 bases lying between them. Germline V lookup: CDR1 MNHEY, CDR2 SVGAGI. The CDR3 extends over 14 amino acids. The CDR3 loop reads CASRIWGGRNEQFF. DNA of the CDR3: TGTGCCAGCCGTATTTGGGGGGGCCGCAATGAGCAGTTCTTC.

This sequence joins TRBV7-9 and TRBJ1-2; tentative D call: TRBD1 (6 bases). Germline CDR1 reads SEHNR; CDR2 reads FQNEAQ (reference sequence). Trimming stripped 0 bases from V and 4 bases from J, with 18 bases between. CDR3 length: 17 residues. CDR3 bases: TGTGCCAGCAGCTTAGCGGACCGAACGGACAGCCTCTATGGCTACACCTTC. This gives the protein CASSLADRTDSLYGYTF.

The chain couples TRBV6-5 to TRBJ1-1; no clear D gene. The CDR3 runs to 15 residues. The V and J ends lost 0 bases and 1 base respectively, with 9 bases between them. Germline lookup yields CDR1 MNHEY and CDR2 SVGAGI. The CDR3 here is CASSYSWARNTEAFF. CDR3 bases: TGTGCCAGCAGTTACTCCTGGGCGCGGAACACTGAAGCTTTCTTT.

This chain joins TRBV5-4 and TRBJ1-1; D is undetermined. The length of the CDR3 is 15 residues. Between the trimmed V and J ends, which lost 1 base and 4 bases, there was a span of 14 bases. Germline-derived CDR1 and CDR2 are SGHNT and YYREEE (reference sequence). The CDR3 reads CASSLQKGRVTEAFF. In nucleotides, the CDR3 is TGTGCCAGCAGCTTGCAGAAAGGGAGGGTCACTGAAGCTTTCTTT.

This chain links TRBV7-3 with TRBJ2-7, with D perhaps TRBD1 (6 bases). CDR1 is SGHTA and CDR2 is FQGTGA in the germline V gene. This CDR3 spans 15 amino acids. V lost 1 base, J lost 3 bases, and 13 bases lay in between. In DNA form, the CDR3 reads TGTGCCAGCAGCTTAATAGGGGGAACTAGCTACGAGCAGTACTTC. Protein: CASSLIGGTSYEQYF.

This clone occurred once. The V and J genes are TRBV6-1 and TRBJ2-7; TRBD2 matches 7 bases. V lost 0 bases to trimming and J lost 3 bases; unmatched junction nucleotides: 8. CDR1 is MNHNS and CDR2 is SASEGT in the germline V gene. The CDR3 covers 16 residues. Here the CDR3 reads CASSEAWGGTSYEQYF. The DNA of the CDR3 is TGTGCCAGCAGTGAAGCGTGGGGAGGGACCAGCTACGAGCAGTACTTC.